Listed here is a single TCR beta chain. The V gene end was trimmed by 5 bases and the J gene end by 1 base; junction bases not matched to a gene: 7. This CDR3 has 15 amino acids. In germline, CDR1 is SGHAT, CDR2 FQNNGV. This sample was taken from a study of blood T cell repertoires in COVID-19. This table comes from immunoSEQ multiplex PCR, and its TCRdb copy is limited to in-frame clones, with some not included. The sample includes about 190,000 clones, around 83% of them seen just once. The source of this sequence is a woman of 80 years or more with acute or convalescent COVID-19. V is TRBV11-2 and J is TRBJ1-2, with 7 bases lining up with TRBD1. The sequenced sample was peripheral blood. CDR3 loop: CASSQGQISNYGYTF. DNA for the CDR3: TGTGCCAGCAGCCAGGGACAGATAAGTAACTATGGCTACACCTTC.